The entry that follows covers one T cell receptor beta chain sequence. Its antigen is still unknown. This specimen belongs to a study of T cell responses to AZD1222 COVID-19 vaccine. Germline assignment: CDR1 LNHDA and CDR2 SQIVND (reference sequence). The length of the CDR3 is 14 residues. Deletions cut 6 bases from V and 5 bases from J, with 14 bases between. Sequencing used immunoSEQ multiplex PCR; TCRdb keeps in-frame clones, though not all of them. In the table there are 100,000 to 150,000 clones, about 90% of which are singletons. Points from the study as a whole: Nearly half of spike-specific TCRs reportedly go after variant regions that carry no mutations. Spike was spanned by vaccine-associated CD4 TCRs, with dominance at 160-218 and 743-854.

The input for sequencing was peripheral blood, taken on day 0 of AZD1222 vaccination. This clonotype was obtained from an adult in good health. The V call is TRBV19, the J call TRBJ1-5, with unresolved D. In DNA, the CDR3 is TGTGCCAGTAGCATGATAGGGAGGGATCAGCCCCAGCATTTT. Translated, it gives CASSMIGRDQPQHF.